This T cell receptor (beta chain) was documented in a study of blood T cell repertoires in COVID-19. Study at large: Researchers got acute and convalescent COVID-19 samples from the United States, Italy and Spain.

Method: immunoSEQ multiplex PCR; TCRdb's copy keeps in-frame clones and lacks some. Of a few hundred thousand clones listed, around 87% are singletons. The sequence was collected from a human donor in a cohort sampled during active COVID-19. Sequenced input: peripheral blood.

Written as DNA, the CDR3 is TGTGCCAGCAGCGCACAGGGGGCGGGTGATACGCAGTATTTT. It translates to CASSAQGAGDTQYF. The chain is built from TRBV7-3 and TRBJ2-3; 9 nucleotides line up with TRBD1. The V gene's germline CDR1 is SGHTA and CDR2 FQGTGA. J was trimmed by 6 bases and V by 5 bases; bases with no gene match: 6. CDR3 length: 14 amino acids.